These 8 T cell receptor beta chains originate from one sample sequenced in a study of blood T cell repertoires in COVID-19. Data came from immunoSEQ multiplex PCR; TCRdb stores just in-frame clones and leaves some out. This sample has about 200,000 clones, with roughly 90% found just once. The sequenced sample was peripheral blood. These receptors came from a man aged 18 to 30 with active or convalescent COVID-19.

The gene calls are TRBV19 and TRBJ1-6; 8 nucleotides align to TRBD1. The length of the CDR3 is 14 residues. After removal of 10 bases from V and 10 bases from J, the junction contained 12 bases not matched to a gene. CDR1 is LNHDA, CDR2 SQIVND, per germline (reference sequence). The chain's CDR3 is CATSSTGAKSPLHF. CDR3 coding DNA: TGTGCCACTAGCTCGACAGGGGCGAAATCACCCCTCCACTTT. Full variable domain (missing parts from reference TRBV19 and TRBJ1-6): DGGITQSPKYLFRKEGQNVTLSCEQNLNHDAMYWYRQDPGQGLRLIYYSQIVNDFQKGDIAEGYSVSREKKESFPLTVTSAQKNPTAFYLCATSSTGAKSPLHFGNGTRLTVT.

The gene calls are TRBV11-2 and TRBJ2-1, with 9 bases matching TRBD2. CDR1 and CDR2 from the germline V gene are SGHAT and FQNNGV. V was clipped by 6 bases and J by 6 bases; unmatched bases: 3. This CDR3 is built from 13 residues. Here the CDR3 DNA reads TGTGCCAGCAGGAGAGCGGGAGGCAATGAGCAGTTCTTC. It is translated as CASRRAGGNEQFF. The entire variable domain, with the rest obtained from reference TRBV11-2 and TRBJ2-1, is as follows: EAGVAQSPRYKIIEKRQSVAFWCNPISGHATLYWYQQILGQGPKLLIQFQNNGVVDDSQLPKDRFSAERLKGVDSTLKIQPAKLEDSAVYLCASRRAGGNEQFFGPGTRLTVL.

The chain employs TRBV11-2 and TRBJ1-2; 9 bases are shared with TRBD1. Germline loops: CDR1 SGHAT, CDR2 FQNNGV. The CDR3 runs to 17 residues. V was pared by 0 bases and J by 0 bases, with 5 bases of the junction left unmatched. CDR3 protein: CASSLDSGTGSNYGYTF. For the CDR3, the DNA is TGTGCCAGCAGCTTAGATTCCGGGACAGGGTCTAACTATGGCTACACCTTC.

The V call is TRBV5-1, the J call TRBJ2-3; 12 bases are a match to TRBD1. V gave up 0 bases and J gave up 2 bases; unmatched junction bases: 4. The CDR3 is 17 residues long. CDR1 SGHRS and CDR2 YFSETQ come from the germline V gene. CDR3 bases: TGCGCCAGCAGCTTGGTGGGACAGGGGGCTTCCACAGATACGCAGTATTTT. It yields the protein CASSLVGQGASTDTQYF. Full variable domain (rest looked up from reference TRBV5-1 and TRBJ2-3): KAGVTQTPRYLIKTRGQQVTLSCSPISGHRSVSWYQQTPGQGLQFLFEYFSETQRNKGNFPGRFSGRQFSNSRSEMNVSTLELGDSALYLCASSLVGQGASTDTQYFGPGTRLTVL.

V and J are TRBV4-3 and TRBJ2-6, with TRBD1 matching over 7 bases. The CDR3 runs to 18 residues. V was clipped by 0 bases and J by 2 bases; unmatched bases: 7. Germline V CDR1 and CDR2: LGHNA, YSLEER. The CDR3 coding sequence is TGCGCCAGCAGCCAAGATGTCGGGACAGAAGCTGGGGCCAACGTCCTGACTTTC. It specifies CASSQDVGTEAGANVLTF.

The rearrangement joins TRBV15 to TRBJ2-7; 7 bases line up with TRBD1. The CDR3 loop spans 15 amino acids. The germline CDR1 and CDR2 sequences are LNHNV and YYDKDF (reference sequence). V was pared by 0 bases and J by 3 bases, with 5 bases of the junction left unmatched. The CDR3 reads CATSRDRAGGYEQYF. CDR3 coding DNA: TGTGCCACCAGCAGAGATAGGGCAGGGGGCTACGAGCAGTACTTC.

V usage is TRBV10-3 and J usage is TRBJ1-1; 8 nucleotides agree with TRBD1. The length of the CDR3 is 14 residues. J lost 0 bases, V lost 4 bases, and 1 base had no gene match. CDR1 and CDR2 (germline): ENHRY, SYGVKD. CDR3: CAISGGQVNTEAFF. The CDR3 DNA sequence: TGTGCCATCAGTGGGGGACAGGTGAACACTGAAGCTTTCTTT.

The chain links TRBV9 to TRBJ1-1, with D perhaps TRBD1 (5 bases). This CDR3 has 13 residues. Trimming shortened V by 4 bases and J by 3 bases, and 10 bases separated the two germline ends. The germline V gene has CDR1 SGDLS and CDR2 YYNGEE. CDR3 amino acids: CASSLGQHTEAFF. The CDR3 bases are TGTGCCAGCAGCCTGGGGCAGCACACTGAAGCTTTCTTT.